One sample yielded the 8 T cell receptor beta chains listed below, sequenced in a study of OX40 agonist ivuxolimab in advanced cancers. TCRdb's table, derived via immunoSEQ multiplex PCR, lists solely in-frame clones and lacks some. The sample contains 52,000 or so clones, roughly 82% of which appear only once. Material: CD4+ or CD8+ T cells sorted from blood, obtained in a trial of the OX40 agonist ivuxolimab. These receptors were collected from an adult with an advanced solid tumor such as melanoma, head and neck, liver or kidney cancer.

This chain links TRBV7-2 with TRBJ1-4, with a tentative D call TRBD1 (5 bases). CDR3 length equals 12 residues. Germline values: CDR1 SGHTA, CDR2 FQGNSA. Trimming left V 6 bases short and J 8 bases short, with 10 bases between. CDR3 in DNA: TGTGCCAGCAGACGCACAGGCGAAAAACTGTTTTTT. Its translation is CASRRTGEKLFF.

This clone was counted once. The genes are TRBV9 and TRBJ1-1, with D uncertain. Germline lookup yields CDR1 SGDLS and CDR2 YYNGEE. V lost 5 bases to trimming and J lost 6 bases, with 20 bases between them. The CDR3 loop spans 15 amino acids. Here the CDR3 DNA reads TGTGCCAGCAGACCCCAGTCGACAAGTGGGTCTGAAGCTTTCTTT. Protein product: CASRPQSTSGSEAFF.

A few counts support this clone. The chain uses TRBV5-1 and TRBJ1-2; 7 bases map to TRBD1. The length of the CDR3 is 14 residues. V was clipped by 4 bases and J by 7 bases; unmatched bases: 10. The germline CDR1 and CDR2 sequences are SGHRS and YFSETQ. The CDR3 sequence: CASSLQTGTPGYTF. CDR3 in DNA: TGCGCCAGCAGCCTCCAGACAGGGACTCCTGGCTACACCTTC.

The rearrangement uses TRBV29-1 and TRBJ1-1; 7 bases map to TRBD1. Losses at the gene ends were 4 bases for V and 8 bases for J; bases not matched to a gene: 7. This CDR3 comprises 12 residues. CDR1 is SQVTM and CDR2 is ANQGSEA in the germline V gene. In DNA, the CDR3 is TGCAGCGTTGCCCCGACAGGGAAGGAAGCTTTCTTT. Translated, it gives CSVAPTGKEAFF.

The chain uses TRBV11-2 and TRBJ2-7, with 7 bases identical to TRBD2. Germline V lookup: CDR1 SGHAT, CDR2 FQNNGV. The V segment lost 6 bases and the J segment 3 bases; nucleotides outside the gene matches: 2. CDR3 length: 12 amino acids. As DNA, the CDR3 is TGTGCCAGCAGGGGGACTAACTACGAGCAGTACTTC. It codes for CASRGTNYEQYF.

This CDR3 is CASSSGLAEGDTQYF. The CDR3 DNA follows: TGTGCCAGCAGCTCGGGACTCGCAGAAGGGGATACGCAGTATTTT. V is TRBV11-3 and J is TRBJ2-3, with D possibly being TRBD2 (6 bases). V was trimmed by 4 bases and J by 6 bases, leaving 17 bases between them. CDR1 is SGHNT, CDR2 YENEEA, per germline. The CDR3 is made up of 15 amino acids. Full variable domain (rest looked up from reference TRBV11-3 and TRBJ2-3): EAGVVQSPRYKIIEKKQPVAFWCNPISGHNTLYWYLQNLGQGPELLIRYENEEAVDDSQLPKDRFSAERLKGVDSTLKIQPAELGDSAVYLCASSSGLAEGDTQYFGPGTRLTVL.

The chain joins TRBV6-5 to TRBJ2-3; TRBD2 agrees at 7 bases. This CDR3 region has 15 residues. CDR1 MNHEY and CDR2 SVGAGI come from the germline V gene. V was pared by 2 bases and J by 0 bases, with 2 bases of the junction left unmatched. Written as DNA, the CDR3 is TGTGCCAGCAGTTACAGTAGCGGGAGCACAGATACGCAGTATTTT. Translated, it gives CASSYSSGSTDTQYF.

V is TRBV7-2 and J is TRBJ1-1, with a weak D call TRBD1 (5 bases). V lost 5 bases, J lost 1 base, and 14 bases lay in between. The CDR3 is made up of 15 amino acids. Germline V gene data show CDR1 as SGHTA and CDR2 as FQGNSA. The CDR3, as DNA: TGTGCCAGCAGCCAACCCGGGACGGAGAACACTGAAGCTTTCTTT. Amino acids: CASSQPGTENTEAFF.